This T cell receptor beta chain was found in a study of spatial heterogeneity in lung cancer (dated 2019 in TCRdb). Looking at the study overall: Samples were obtained from 72 patients with early-stage, untreated non-small cell lung cancer from the lung TRACERx cohort. More beta-chain than alpha-chain transcripts were consistently detected, likely reflecting higher beta-chain transcript abundance. Both alpha and beta chains were TCR-sequenced in samples taken at surgery, namely 220 tumor regions, around 61 matched nontumor lung samples and a few dozen PBMC samples. In the raw uncorrected reads, each unique combination of TCR and UMI appeared on average more than ten times. The study quantitatively compared TCR alpha and beta repertoires across multiple tumor regions, matched nontumor lung and blood in non-small cell lung cancer. Nonsynonymous mutation counts, determined by whole-exome sequencing of tumor tissue, were related to features of the TCR repertoire. Follow-up PBMC samples were sequenced whenever available, and the median time to follow-up was 2 to 3 years after resection. Paper-wide results and their limitations: Only 14 patients were included in comparisons of baseline and follow-up blood repertoires. Ubiquitous expanded tumor TCRs were found in blood more often at tumor resection than at routine follow-up. Confirming at a functional level the hypothesis that regional TCRs recognize regional mutations was considered to require additional single-cell paired TCR alpha and beta sequencing.

The sample's time point label is to be understood as: blood at routine non-recurrence follow-up after resection. Whole RNA extracted from tumor and nontumor lung tissue, or from cryopreserved PBMC samples, was used for TCR sequencing without cell sorting. A patient was chosen for TCR sequencing only when enough RNA was available from at least two tumor regions. Libraries were built with 5' RACE. The sequencer listed for this sample is NextSeq 500. To allow correction of PCR and sequencing errors, the TCR library protocol tagged every TCR cDNA molecule with a unique molecular identifier. In the paper's pipeline: Decombinator tools were used for TCR identification, UMI-based error correction and CDR3 extraction. Expanded TCRs were defined as those above a frequency of 2 per 1,000, corresponding to the top 1% of the tumor frequency distribution. Renyi diversity was computed with the R vegan package after each repertoire had been subsampled 100 times to 5,000 TCRs. CDR3 similarity networks were constructed using string-kernel similarity of amino acid triplets, with links drawn between CDR3s whose pairwise similarity was above 0.82. The public reads were reanalyzed by TCRdb: fastp trimming at Q25, MiXCR alignment, in-frame beta chains only. Each CDR3 protein gets just one entry, which takes the most common genes and DNA from the rows behind it. Clone size and V and J calls follow TCRdb, not the original study. The sample yields about 52,000 distinct CDR3 sequences; roughly 7% were counted once. Around 38% of the sample goes to the ten largest clones.

As encoded in the germline V gene, CDR1 is MNHEY while CDR2 is SVGAGI. Trimming accounts for 0 bases at V and 4 bases at J, while the number of junction bases matched to no gene is 6. From the cysteine up to the phenylalanine, the CDR3 has a length of 15 residues. The CDR3 DNA has 45 bases and is translated from base 1. This clonotype has only a few counts. Which antigen it targets is not known. Base qualities are not at hand, and no much larger clone is one base apart. The input for sequencing was PBMCs, taken at follow-up. The TCR comes from a female donor with early-stage non-small cell lung cancer. Recombination connected TRBV6-5 to TRBJ2-7, and TRBD2 aligns with 7 junction nucleotides. The CDR3 reads as follows: CASSYSRSGSYEQYF. The sequenced DNA: TGTGCCAGCAGTTACTCGCGTAGCGGGTCATACGAGCAGTACTTC.